A selection of T cell receptor beta chains follows, all from one sample in a study of shared clonotypes between healthy human individuals. TCRdb keeps only in-frame clones here, not all; method: immunoSEQ multiplex PCR. The sample has approximately 88,000 clones; 60% to 75% are singletons. Material for sequencing was memory CD8+ T cells sorted from blood. All receptors derive from a man between 25 and 39 years old in good health. CDR3s include the opening cysteine and the closing phenylalanine or tryptophan. A D gene is named only where the DNA matches it firmly. Size values are once, few and many counts, or a class for expanded clones, and some rows have none.

TRBD2,TRBV11-2,TRBJ2-1,.,TGTGCCAGCAGCTCAGCCCCTAGCGGCCTCAATCCAGAGCAGTTCTTC,CASSSAPSGLNPEQFF
TRBD1,TRBV18,TRBJ1-3,.,TGTGCCAGCTCACTTGGACAGGCGAGCGGAAACACCATATATTTT,CASSLGQASGNTIYF
TRBD1,TRBV7-9,TRBJ1-1,.,TGTGCCAGCAGCTTAGTGCAGGGGGGATCGAACACTGAAGCTTTCTTT,CASSLVQGGSNTEAFF
TRBD2,TRBV10-2,TRBJ2-5,.,TGCGCCAGCAGTGAAAAAGGCGGGAGAGAGACCCAGTACTTC,CASSEKGGRETQYF
.,TRBV19,TRBJ2-5,once,TGTGCCAGTAGTATAGTTCTTAGAGAGACCCAGTACTTC,CASSIVLRETQYF
.,TRBV5-4,TRBJ2-3,.,TGTGCCAGCAGCTCACACCCTCCGTCGGTCTCCGATACGCAGTATTTT,CASSSHPPSVSDTQYF
TRBD1,TRBV2,TRBJ1-2,few,TGTGCCAGCAGCTCCGGACAGGGGGCGCGGGGGGATGGCTACACCTTC,CASSSGQGARGDGYTF
TRBD1,TRBV11-2,TRBJ2-7,.,TGTGCCAGCAGCTTAGTCCCAGGGGGCTACGAGCAGTACTTC,CASSLVPGGYEQYF
.,TRBV28,TRBJ2-7,.,TGTGCCAGCAGTACCTCGACAGGGAGGAGCTCCTACGAGCAGTACTTC,CASSTSTGRSSYEQYF
TRBD1,TRBV2,TRBJ1-5,.,TGTGCCAGCAGTGCGGACAGGGGCAATCAGCCCCAGCATTTT,CASSADRGNQPQHF
.,TRBV7-8,TRBJ2-2,once,TGTGCCAGCAGCCCTTGGGGATCGAACACCGGGGAGCTGTTTTTT,CASSPWGSNTGELFF
.,TRBV13,TRBJ2-5,.,TGTGCCAGCAGCACCGGACTGGGCGGTGGGGAGACCCAGTACTTC,CASSTGLGGGETQYF
.,TRBV28,TRBJ1-1,few,TGTGCCAGCAGTCCACTGAACACTGAAGCTTTCTTT,CASSPLNTEAFF
TRBD1,TRBV7-2,TRBJ1-5,.,TGTGCCAGCAGCATCGGACAGGGGGCAGGTCAGCCCCAGCATTTT,CASSIGQGAGQPQHF
.,TRBV11-2,TRBJ1-1,once,TGTGCCAGCATAGCGGAAATGAACACTGAAGCTTTCTTT,CASIAEMNTEAFF
.,TRBV9,TRBJ2-7,.,TGTGCCAGCAGCATTCTAGGAGACAGCCCCTACGACGAGCAGTACTTC,CASSILGDSPYDEQYF
.,TRBV6-1,TRBJ2-1,.,TGTGCCAGCAGTGTCCGGGACGGCGAGTACAATGAGCAGTTCTTC,CASSVRDGEYNEQFF
TRBD2,TRBV25-1,TRBJ2-1,many,TGTGCCAGCAGTGACGGGACTAGAATCGATGAGCAGTTCTTC,CASSDGTRIDEQFF